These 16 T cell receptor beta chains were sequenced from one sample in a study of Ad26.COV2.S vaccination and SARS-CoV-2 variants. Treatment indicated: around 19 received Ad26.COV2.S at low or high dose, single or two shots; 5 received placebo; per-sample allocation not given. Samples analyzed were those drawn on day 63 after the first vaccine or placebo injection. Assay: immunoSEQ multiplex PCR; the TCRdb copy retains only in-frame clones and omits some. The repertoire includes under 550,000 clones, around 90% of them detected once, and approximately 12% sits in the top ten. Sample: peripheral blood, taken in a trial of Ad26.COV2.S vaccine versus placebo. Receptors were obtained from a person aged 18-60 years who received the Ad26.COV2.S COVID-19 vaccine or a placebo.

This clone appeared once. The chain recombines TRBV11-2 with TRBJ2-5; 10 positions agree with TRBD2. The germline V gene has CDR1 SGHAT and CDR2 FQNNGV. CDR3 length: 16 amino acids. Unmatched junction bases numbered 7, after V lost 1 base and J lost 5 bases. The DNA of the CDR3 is TGTGCCAGCAGCTTAGGCACTAGCGGGGAGGGTGAGACCCAGTACTTC. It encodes CASSLGTSGEGETQYF.

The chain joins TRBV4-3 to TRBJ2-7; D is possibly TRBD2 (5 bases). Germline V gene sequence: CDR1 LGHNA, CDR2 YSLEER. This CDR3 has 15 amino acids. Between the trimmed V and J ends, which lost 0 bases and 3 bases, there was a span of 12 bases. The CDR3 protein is CASSQDPAESYEQYF. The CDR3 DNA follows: TGCGCCAGCAGCCAAGATCCAGCGGAGAGCTACGAGCAGTACTTC.

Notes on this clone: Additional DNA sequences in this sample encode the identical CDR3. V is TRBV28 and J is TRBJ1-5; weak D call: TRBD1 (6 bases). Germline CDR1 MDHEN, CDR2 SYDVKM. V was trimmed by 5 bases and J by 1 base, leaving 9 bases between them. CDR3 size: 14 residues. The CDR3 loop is CASSPGGSNQPQHF. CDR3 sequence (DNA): TGTGCCAGCAGTCCGGGGGGCAGCAATCAGCCCCAGCATTTT.

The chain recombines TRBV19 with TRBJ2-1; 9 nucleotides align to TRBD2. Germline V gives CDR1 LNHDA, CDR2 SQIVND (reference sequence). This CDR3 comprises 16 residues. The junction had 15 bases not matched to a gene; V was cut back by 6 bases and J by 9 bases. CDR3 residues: CASRDQDGGRAFEQFF. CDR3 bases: TGTGCCAGTAGGGACCAGGACGGCGGGAGGGCCTTTGAGCAGTTCTTC.

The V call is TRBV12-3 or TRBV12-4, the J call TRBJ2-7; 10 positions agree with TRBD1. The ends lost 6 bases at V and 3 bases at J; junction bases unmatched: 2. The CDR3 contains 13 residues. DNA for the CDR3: TGTGCCAGCAGGCGGACAGGGGGCTACGAGCAGTACTTC. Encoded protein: CASRRTGGYEQYF.

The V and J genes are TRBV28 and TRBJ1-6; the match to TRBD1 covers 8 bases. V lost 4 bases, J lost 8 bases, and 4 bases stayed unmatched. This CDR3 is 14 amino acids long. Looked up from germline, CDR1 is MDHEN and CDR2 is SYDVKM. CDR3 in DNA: TGTGCCAGCAGTTCGGGACAGGATTATTCACCCCTCCACTTT. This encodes CASSSGQDYSPLHF. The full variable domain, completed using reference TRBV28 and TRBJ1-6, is DVKVTQSSRYLVKRTGEKVFLECVQDMDHENMFWYRQDPGLGLRLIYFSYDVKMKEKGDIPEGYSVSREKKERFSLILESASTNQTSMYLCASSSGQDYSPLHFGNGTRLTVT.

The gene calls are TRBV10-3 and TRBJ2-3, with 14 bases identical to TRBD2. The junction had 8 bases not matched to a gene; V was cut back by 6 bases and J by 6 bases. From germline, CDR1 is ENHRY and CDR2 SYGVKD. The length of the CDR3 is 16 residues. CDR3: CAIRGLAGDGWDTQYF. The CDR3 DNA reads TGTGCCATCAGGGGACTAGCGGGAGATGGGTGGGATACGCAGTATTTT.

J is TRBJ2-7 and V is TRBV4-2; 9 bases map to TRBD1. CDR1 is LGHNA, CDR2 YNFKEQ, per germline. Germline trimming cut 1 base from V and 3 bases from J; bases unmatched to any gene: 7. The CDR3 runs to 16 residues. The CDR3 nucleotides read TGTGCCAGCAGCCAAGGGGGGACAGGGATATTCTACGAGCAGTACTTC. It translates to CASSQGGTGIFYEQYF.

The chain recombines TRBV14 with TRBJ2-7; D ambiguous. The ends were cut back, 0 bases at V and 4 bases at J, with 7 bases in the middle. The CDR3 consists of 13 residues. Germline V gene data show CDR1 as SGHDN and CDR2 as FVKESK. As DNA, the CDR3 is TGTGCCAGCAGCCAAGATATCATATACGAGCAGTACTTC. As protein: CASSQDIIYEQYF.

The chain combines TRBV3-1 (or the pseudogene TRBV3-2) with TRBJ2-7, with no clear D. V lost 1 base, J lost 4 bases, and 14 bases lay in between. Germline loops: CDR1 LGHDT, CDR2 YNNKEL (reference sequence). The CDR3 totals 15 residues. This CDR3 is CASSQGVGGPYEQYF. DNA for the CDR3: TGTGCCAGCAGCCAAGGGGTTGGCGGACCTTACGAGCAGTACTTC.

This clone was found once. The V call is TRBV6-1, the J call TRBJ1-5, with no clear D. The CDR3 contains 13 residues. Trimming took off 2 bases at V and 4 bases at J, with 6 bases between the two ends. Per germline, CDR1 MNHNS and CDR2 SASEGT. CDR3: CASSESVNQPQHF. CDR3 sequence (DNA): TGTGCCAGCAGTGAATCAGTTAATCAGCCCCAGCATTTT.

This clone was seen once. The CDR3 is CASSSIGLAGQETQYF. The CDR3, as DNA: TGTGCCAGCAGTTCCATAGGACTAGCGGGGCAAGAGACCCAGTACTTC. The chain has TRBV28 and TRBJ2-5; 12 nucleotides agree with TRBD2. Germline V gene lookup returns CDR1 MDHEN and CDR2 SYDVKM. The CDR3 spans 16 residues. V trimming: 4 bases; J trimming: 2 bases; junction bases outside the gene matches: 5.

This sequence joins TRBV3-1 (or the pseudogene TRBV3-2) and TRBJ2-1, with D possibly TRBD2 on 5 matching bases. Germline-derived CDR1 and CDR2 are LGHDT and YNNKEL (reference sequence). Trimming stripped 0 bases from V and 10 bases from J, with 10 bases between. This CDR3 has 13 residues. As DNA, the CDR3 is TGTGCCAGCAGCCAAGATCGAGGGTACGAGCAGTTCTTC. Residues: CASSQDRGYEQFF.

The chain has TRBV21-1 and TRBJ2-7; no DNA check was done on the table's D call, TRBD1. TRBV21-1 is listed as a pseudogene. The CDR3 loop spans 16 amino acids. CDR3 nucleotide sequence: TGTGCCAGCAGCAAAGATAGGCCGCAGGGTGGCTACGAGCAGTACTTC. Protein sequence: CASSKDRPQGGYEQYF.

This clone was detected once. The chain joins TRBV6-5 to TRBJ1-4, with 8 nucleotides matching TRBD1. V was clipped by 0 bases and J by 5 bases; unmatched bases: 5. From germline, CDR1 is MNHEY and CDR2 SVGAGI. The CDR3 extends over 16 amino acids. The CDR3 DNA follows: TGTGCCAGCAGTTACTCAGGACAGGGAGGAAATGAAAAACTGTTTTTT. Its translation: CASSYSGQGGNEKLFF.

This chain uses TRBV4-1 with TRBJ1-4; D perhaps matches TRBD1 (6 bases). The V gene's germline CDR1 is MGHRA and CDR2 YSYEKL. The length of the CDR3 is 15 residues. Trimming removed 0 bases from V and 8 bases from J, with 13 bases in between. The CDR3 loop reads CASSQDRGAREKLFF. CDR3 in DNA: TGCGCCAGCAGCCAAGATCGGGGGGCGCGGGAAAAACTGTTTTTT.